This TCR beta chain emerged from a study of identical twins. The germline gives CDR1 KGHDR, CDR2 SFDVKD. This CDR3 comprises 13 residues. The V end lost 1 base, the J end lost 6 bases, and 6 bases lay between the germline ends. TCRdb reprocessed the 5' RACE reads via MiXCR and lists one record per CDR3 protein. The sample shows 600,000 to 800,000 distinct CDR3 sequences, over 20% of them seen only once. These data were likewise used in another study, on T cells expressing NK-cell markers.

What was sequenced was PBMCs. The sequence derives from a woman aged 18-29 years in good health. V and J are TRBV24-1 and TRBJ1-5, with D unclear. The CDR3 DNA reads TGTGCCACCAGTGATTTTTCTGGTCAGCCCCAGCATTTT. Translating gives CATSDFSGQPQHF.